This TCR beta chain was documented in a study of T cell repertoires in cytomegalovirus infection. Turning to the study itself: The study used recently identified HLA-C-restricted and well-studied HLA-B-restricted CMV epitopes. Carrying CMV and the relevant HLA type showed in public TCR beta signatures.

The CDR3 extends over 13 amino acids. V lost 0 bases to trimming and J lost 12 bases, with 12 bases between them. The germline gives CDR1 SGHTA, CDR2 FQGNSA. General study results and limits: CMV carriers having the relevant HLA were flagged by cumulative public TCR beta family frequency.

TCRdb re-called the reads through MiXCR, storing one row per CDR3 protein. The sample records fewer than 650,000 distinct CDR3 sequences, just under 40% being singletons. Worth noting for this clonotype: The antigen is not known.

This TCR was sampled from a human donor in good health (CMV status not recorded). Some clones in this sample may be carry-over from other donors' samples. Material: cultured PBMCs, obtained from culture after CMV antigen stimulation. This chain links TRBV7-2 with TRBJ2-1; D is uncertain. In nucleotides, the CDR3 is TGTGCCAGCAGCTTAGCTCGGGCGACCTCGCAGTTCTTC. Encoded protein: CASSLARATSQFF.